The 13 T cell receptor beta chains given below trace back to one sample, sequenced in a study of blood T cell repertoires in COVID-19. Repertoires were generated with immunoSEQ multiplex PCR, while TCRdb's copy carries only in-frame clones and drops some. The data contain some 97,000 clones, roughly 80% of them seen just once; the ten biggest clones take up roughly 12%. Sequencing was performed on peripheral blood. The source is a woman in her 70s with acute or convalescent COVID-19.

The chain uses TRBV23-1 and TRBJ2-7; the D is unclear. TRBV23-1 is reported as an ORF; its role is uncertain. The CDR3 length is 13 residues. Trimming took off 3 bases at V and 6 bases at J, with 12 bases between the two ends. The CDR3 nucleotides are TGCGCCAGCAGTCAGGGCGCCCGTTCCGAGCAGTACGTC. It yields the protein CASSQGARSEQYV.

The rearrangement joins TRBV16 to TRBJ1-5; D is unresolved. Germline V gene sequence: CDR1 KGHSY, CDR2 FQNENV. This CDR3 contains 15 residues. Trimming took off 4 bases at V and 4 bases at J, with 14 bases between the two ends. CDR3 coding DNA: TGTGCCAGCAGCCCATCGGCGGGGTCAAATCAGCCCCAGCATTTT. Translated: CASSPSAGSNQPQHF.

The J gene is TRBJ1-2, the V gene TRBV12-3 or TRBV12-4; D possibly corresponds to TRBD1 (5 bases). The CDR3 runs to 13 residues. Trimming pared 6 bases from V and 7 bases from J, leaving 15 bases between. The CDR3 DNA follows: TGTGCCAGCAGCTTGACACAGGATTCTGGCTACACCTTC. Translating gives CASSLTQDSGYTF.

This clone came up once. The chain carries TRBV18 and TRBJ1-2; 7 nucleotides align to TRBD1. CDR1 is KGHSH, CDR2 LQKENI, per germline. V shed 4 bases, J shed 3 bases, and the junction held 11 bases outside the gene matches. CDR3 length equals 16 residues. CDR3 sequence reads: CASSQIPGQTDYGYTF. Here the CDR3 DNA reads TGTGCCAGCTCACAAATCCCGGGACAGACAGACTATGGCTACACCTTC.

Only a few counts were recorded for this clone. V is TRBV7-9 and J is TRBJ2-2; 9 bases are shared with TRBD1. Looked up from germline, CDR1 is SEHNR and CDR2 is FQNEAQ (reference sequence). V lost 3 bases and J lost 3; bases outside the gene matches: 5. This CDR3 is 16 amino acids long. The CDR3, as DNA: TGTGCCAGCAGCTTGGAACAGGGGGCATACACCGGGGAGCTGTTTTTT. It is translated as CASSLEQGAYTGELFF.

This chain joins TRBV19 and TRBJ2-5; 7 bases are a match to TRBD2. The germline gives CDR1 LNHDA, CDR2 SQIVND (reference sequence). The CDR3 runs 16 residues. V lost 5 bases to trimming and J lost 4 bases; unmatched junction nucleotides: 13. CDR3 residues: CASSAHLLASGETQYF. The CDR3, as DNA: TGTGCCAGTAGTGCCCACCTACTAGCGTCGGGAGAGACCCAGTACTTC. Full variable domain (missing parts from reference TRBV19 and TRBJ2-5): DGGITQSPKYLFRKEGQNVTLSCEQNLNHDAMYWYRQDPGQGLRLIYYSQIVNDFQKGDIAEGYSVSREKKESFPLTVTSAQKNPTAFYLCASSAHLLASGETQYFGPGTRLLVL.

The chain employs TRBV29-1 and TRBJ2-3; 9 nucleotides line up with TRBD2. The V gene end was trimmed by 7 bases and the J gene end by 8 bases; junction bases not matched to a gene: 10. CDR1 and CDR2 (germline): SQVTM, ANQGSEA. This CDR3 spans 13 amino acids. In DNA, the CDR3 is TGCAGCGCCGACGCGGGGGGGATTGTTACGCAGTATTTT. Translating gives CSADAGGIVTQYF.

The genes are TRBV19 and TRBJ2-1; 10 nucleotides agree with TRBD2. V lost 7 bases, J lost 3 bases, and 3 bases stayed unmatched. The CDR3 loop spans 14 amino acids. Germline-derived CDR1 and CDR2 are LNHDA and SQIVND (reference sequence). CDR3 nucleotides: TGTGCCAGTACCAGCGGGGGGGACTACAATGAGCAGTTCTTC. Residues: CASTSGGDYNEQFF.

The chain carries TRBV5-1 and TRBJ2-2; 9 nucleotides match TRBD1. V dropped 4 bases and J dropped 5; count of bases not matched to a gene: 3. This CDR3 is 14 amino acids long. Germline V gene lookup returns CDR1 SGHRS and CDR2 YFSETQ. The CDR3 region is CASSIQGATGELFF. DNA for the CDR3: TGCGCCAGCAGCATACAGGGGGCGACCGGGGAGCTGTTTTTT.

The chain carries TRBV9 and TRBJ2-3; D is undetermined. Germline loops: CDR1 SGDLS, CDR2 YYNGEE. V lost 3 bases to trimming and J lost 4 bases, with 12 bases between them. The CDR3 contains 14 residues. The CDR3: CASSAWATPDTQYF. CDR3 sequence (DNA): TGTGCCAGCAGCGCCTGGGCAACCCCAGATACGCAGTATTTT.

The chain is built from TRBV12-3 or TRBV12-4 and TRBJ2-5; no clear D. V was shortened by 2 bases and J by 7 bases, with 11 bases between the two germline ends. The CDR3 extends over 13 amino acids. This CDR3 is CASSLKAPGTQYF. CDR3 nucleotides: TGTGCCAGCAGTTTAAAAGCCCCGGGGACCCAGTACTTC.

This chain uses TRBV7-2 with TRBJ2-5; 7 bases are shared with TRBD1. The CDR3 runs 15 residues. With V trimmed by 2 bases and J by 2 bases, 5 bases remained unmatched. CDR1 and CDR2 (germline): SGHTA, FQGNSA. The CDR3, as DNA: TGTGCCAGCAGCTTAATAGGCAGGGGGCAAGAGACCCAGTACTTC. Residues: CASSLIGRGQETQYF. The variable domain in full, with the rest retrieved from reference TRBV7-2 and TRBJ2-5, is GAGVSQSPSNKVTEKGKDVELRCDPISGHTALYWYRQSLGQGLEFLIYFQGNSAPDKSGLPSDRFSAERTGGSVSTLTIQRTQQEDSAVYLCASSLIGRGQETQYFGPGTRLLVL.

This chain joins TRBV2 and TRBJ1-6; tentatively, D is TRBD1 (6 bases). This CDR3 is 14 amino acids long. V lost 7 bases and J 6 bases, leaving 13 bases between the germline ends. Germline CDR1 is SNHLY and CDR2 is FYNNEI. CDR3 loop: CASTQGQPNSPLHF. The DNA of the CDR3 is TGTGCCAGCACCCAGGGACAACCTAATTCACCCCTCCACTTT.